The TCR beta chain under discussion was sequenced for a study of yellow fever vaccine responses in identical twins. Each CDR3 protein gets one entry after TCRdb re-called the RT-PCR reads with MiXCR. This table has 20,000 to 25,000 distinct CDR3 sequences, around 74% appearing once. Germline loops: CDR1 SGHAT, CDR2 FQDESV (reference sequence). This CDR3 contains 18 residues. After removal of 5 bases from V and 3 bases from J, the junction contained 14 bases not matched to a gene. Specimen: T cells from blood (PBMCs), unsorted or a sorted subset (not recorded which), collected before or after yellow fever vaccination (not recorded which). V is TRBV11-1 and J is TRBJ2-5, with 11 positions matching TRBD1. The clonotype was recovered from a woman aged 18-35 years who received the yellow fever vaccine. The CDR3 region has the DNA TGTGCCAGCAGCCCCCGGGACAGGGGGTTAAGTTGGGAAGAGACCCAGTACTTC. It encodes CASSPRDRGLSWEETQYF.